This T cell receptor (beta chain) was captured by sequencing in a study of long-term antiretroviral therapy in people with HIV. Turning to this clone: The antigen remains undetermined.

Researchers report immunoSEQ v3.0 was run at survey level. Using immunoSEQ multiplex PCR, the repertoire was profiled, and TCRdb retains in-frame clones only, with some absent. The sample lists fewer than 45,000 clones; 75% to 90% were seen once. Germline trimming cut 1 base from V and 8 bases from J; bases unmatched to any gene: 3. Germline-derived CDR1 and CDR2 are KGHSH and LQKENI. The CDR3 spans 14 residues. Notes on the study in general: Increased diversity was seen after ART, yet it remained lower than in transplant donor controls. Within the repertoire, clones expanded before ART were dominant at all time points.

The sequence came from a man aged 18 to 30 with HIV. Sequences were derived from unsorted PBMCs, sampled 2.2 years after starting antiretroviral therapy. The J gene is TRBJ1-4, the V gene TRBV18, with TRBD1 matching 8 bases. CDR3: CASSPLAGGEKLFF. The CDR3 region has the DNA TGTGCCAGCTCACCACTAGCAGGGGGCGAAAAACTGTTTTTT.